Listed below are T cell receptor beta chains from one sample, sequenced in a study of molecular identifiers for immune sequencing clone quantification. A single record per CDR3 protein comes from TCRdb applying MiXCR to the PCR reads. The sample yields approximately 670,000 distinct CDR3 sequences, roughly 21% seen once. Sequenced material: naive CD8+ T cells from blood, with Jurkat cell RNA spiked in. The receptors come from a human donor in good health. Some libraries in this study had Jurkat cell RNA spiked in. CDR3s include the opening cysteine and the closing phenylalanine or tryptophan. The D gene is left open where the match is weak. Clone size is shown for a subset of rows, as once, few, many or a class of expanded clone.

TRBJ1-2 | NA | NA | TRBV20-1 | CSARDAGVNGCTF | TGCAGTGCTAGAGATGCAGGGGTCAACGGCTGCACCTTC
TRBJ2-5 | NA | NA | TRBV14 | CASSQDGPGSGVYETQCF | TGTGCCAGCAGCCAAGATGGGCCGGGTAGCGGTGTCTACGAGACCCAGTGCTTC
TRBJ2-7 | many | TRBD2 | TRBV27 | CASKGLAGAYEQYF | TGTGCCAGCAAGGGACTAGCGGGAGCCTACGAGCAGTACTTC
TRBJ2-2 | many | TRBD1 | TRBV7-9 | CASSLTGDPTGELFF | TGTGCCAGCAGCTTGACAGGGGACCCCACCGGGGAGCTGTTTTTT
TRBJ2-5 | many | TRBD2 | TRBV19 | CASSIGSGSLETQYF | TGTGCCAGTAGTATTGGGAGCGGGAGTCTTGAGACCCAGTACTTC
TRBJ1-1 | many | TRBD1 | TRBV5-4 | CASSLGGQGGYTEAFF | TGTGCCAGCAGCTTGGGAGGACAGGGGGGTTACACTGAAGCTTTCTTT
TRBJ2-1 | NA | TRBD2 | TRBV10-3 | CAISGGLAGESYNEQFF | TGTGCCATCAGTGGGGGACTAGCGGGGGAGAGCTACAATGAGCAGTTCTTC
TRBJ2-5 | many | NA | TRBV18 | CASSPEGKETQYF | TGTGCCAGCTCACCCGAGGGGAAAGAGACCCAGTACTTC
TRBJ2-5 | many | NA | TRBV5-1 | CASSDTLEETQYF | TGCGCCAGCAGCGACACTTTGGAAGAGACCCAGTACTTC
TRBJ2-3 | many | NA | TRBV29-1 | CSVVAGSTDTQYF | TGCAGCGTTGTTGCGGGGAGCACAGATACGCAGTATTTT
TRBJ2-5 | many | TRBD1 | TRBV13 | CASSLARGQQETQYF | TGTGCCAGCAGCTTAGCCAGGGGGCAGCAAGAGACCCAGTACTTC